This TCR beta chain was captured by sequencing in a study of graft-versus-host responses after intestinal transplantation. Study as a whole: Uniformly, recipients were administered anti-thymocyte globulin induction with subsequent tacrolimus and steroids for about 3 years. Study-wide findings and caveats: Individuals carrying graft-donor T cell macrochimerism showed high graft-versus-host to host-versus-graft clonal ratios in allografts.

The CDR3 covers 15 residues. Trimming at V came to 6 bases and at J to 3 bases, leaving 10 bases not matched to a gene. Worth noting for this clone: Its antigen is still unknown.

Using immunoSEQ multiplex PCR, the repertoire was profiled, and TCRdb retains in-frame clones only, with some absent. The data show 20,000 to 30,000 clones, approximately 83% seen once. Sequences were derived from PBMCs, sampled approximately 450 days after intestinal transplant. The chain recombines TRBV6-7 with TRBJ2-5; TRBD1 matches at 7 bases. TRBV6-7 is designated an ORF whose function remains uncertain. This receptor was taken from a human patient who received an intestinal transplant, so some T cells may come from the graft donor. The DNA of the CDR3 is TGTGCCAGCAGGCCCGTTCCGACAGGGAAAGAGACCCAGTACTTC. This sequence encodes CASRPVPTGKETQYF.